The clone carrying this TCR beta chain appeared a few times. The antigen is undetermined. TCR alpha and TCR beta cDNA libraries carrying sample barcodes and UMIs were produced by 5'RACE using constant-segment primers. Each CDR3 protein gets one entry after TCRdb re-called the 5' RACE reads with MiXCR. This table has some 150,000 distinct CDR3 sequences, 15% to 20% appearing once. V was trimmed by 6 bases and J by 4 bases, leaving 11 bases between them. The CDR3 totals 13 residues. The germline V gene has CDR1 SNHLY and CDR2 FYNNEI. The data are from a study of T-cell memory formation after mild COVID-19. Overall study context: TCR clustering was largely donor specific. General observations from the study: Among CD4+ contracting clones, most were CM and EM, and CD8+ ones EMRA.

This sequence was found in an adult woman who had mild COVID-19 (a few samples of this study predate the infection). Cell type and time point are not known. The material sequenced was PBMCs or a T cell subset sorted from them (not recorded which). The chain combines TRBV2 with TRBJ2-3; D is unresolved. As DNA, the CDR3 is TGTGCCAGCAGGATCCCTGGCGCAGATACGCAGTATTTT. This translates into CASRIPGADTQYF.